The sample holds many counts of the clone carrying this TCR beta chain. With a duration under 2 months, the hyperthyroidism was newly diagnosed in patients aged 18 to 65. Uncontrolled infection, other autoimmune disease, pregnancy or lactation led to exclusion. This sample is drawn from a study of T cells in Graves' hyperthyroidism and ophthalmopathy. The CDR3 totals 14 residues. Germline trimming cut 2 bases from V and 6 bases from J; bases unmatched to any gene: 6. From RNA transcripts, TCR beta CDR3 regions were amplified. Initially, a first-round RT-PCR of the TCR CDR3 employed the HTBI primer set. A single record per CDR3 protein comes from TCRdb applying MiXCR to the multiplex PCR reads. The sample consists of some 500,000 distinct CDR3 sequences, approximately 14% of them appearing once.

The chain is built from TRBV12-3 or TRBV12-4 and TRBJ1-2; 7 nucleotides align to TRBD1. The sample consisted of blood. The receptor was derived from a woman aged 18 to 35 with Graves' hyperthyroidism. The CDR3 DNA sequence: TGTGCCAGCAGTTTAAGTTTAGGGACAGATGGCTACACCTTC. Amino acids: CASSLSLGTDGYTF.